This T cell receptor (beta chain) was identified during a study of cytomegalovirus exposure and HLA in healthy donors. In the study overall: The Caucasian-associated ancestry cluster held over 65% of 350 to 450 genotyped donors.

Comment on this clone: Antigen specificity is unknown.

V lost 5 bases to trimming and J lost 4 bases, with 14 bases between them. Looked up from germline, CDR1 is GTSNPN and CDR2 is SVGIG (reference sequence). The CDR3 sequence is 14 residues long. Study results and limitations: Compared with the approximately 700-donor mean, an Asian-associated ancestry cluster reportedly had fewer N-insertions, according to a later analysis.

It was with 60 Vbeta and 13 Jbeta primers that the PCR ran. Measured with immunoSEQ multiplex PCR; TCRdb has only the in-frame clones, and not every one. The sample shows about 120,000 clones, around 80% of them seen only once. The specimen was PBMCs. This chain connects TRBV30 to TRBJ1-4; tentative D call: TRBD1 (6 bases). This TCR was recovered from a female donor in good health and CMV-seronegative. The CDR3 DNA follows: TGTGCCTGGTCCTGGGGGCTCGATAATGAAAAACTGTTTTTT. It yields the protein CAWSWGLDNEKLFF.